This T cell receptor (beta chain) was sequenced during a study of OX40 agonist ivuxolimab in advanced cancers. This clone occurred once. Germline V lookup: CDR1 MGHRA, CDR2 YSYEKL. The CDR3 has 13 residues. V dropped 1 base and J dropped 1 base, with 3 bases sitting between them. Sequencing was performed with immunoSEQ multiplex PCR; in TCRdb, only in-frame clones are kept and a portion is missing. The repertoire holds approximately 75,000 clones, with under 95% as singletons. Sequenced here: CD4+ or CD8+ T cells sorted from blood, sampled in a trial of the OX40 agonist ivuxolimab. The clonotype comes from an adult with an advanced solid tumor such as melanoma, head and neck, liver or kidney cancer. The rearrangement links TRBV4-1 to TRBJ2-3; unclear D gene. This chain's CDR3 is CASSQAGTDTQYF. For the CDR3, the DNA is TGCGCCAGCAGCCAAGCGGGCACAGATACGCAGTATTTT.